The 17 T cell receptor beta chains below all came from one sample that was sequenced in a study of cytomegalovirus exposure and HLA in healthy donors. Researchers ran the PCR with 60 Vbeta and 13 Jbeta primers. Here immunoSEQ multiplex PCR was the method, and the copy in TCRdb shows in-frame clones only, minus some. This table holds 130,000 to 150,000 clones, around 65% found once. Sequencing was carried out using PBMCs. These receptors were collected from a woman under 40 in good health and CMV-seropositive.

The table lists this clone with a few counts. The CDR3: CASSLLIRYEQYF. CDR3 coding DNA: TGTGCCAGCAGTTTACTAATCCGATACGAGCAGTACTTC. The rearrangement joins TRBV28 to TRBJ2-7, with D uncertain. This CDR3 is 13 amino acids long. From germline, CDR1 is MDHEN and CDR2 SYDVKM. Trimming pared 2 bases from V and 4 bases from J, leaving 9 bases between.

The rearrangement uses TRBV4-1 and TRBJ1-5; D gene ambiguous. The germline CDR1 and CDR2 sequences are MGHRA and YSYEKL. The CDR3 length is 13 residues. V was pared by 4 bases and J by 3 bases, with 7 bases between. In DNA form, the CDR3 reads TGCGCCAGCAGCCCTCGTCCCAATCAGCCCCAGCATTTT. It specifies CASSPRPNQPQHF.

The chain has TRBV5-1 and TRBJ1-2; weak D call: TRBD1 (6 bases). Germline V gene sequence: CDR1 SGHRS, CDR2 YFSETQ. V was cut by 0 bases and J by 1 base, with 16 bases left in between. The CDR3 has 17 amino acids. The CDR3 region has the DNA TGCGCCAGCAGCTTGGCCAAGGGAGAGGGGGATAACTATGGCTACACCTTC. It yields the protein CASSLAKGEGDNYGYTF.

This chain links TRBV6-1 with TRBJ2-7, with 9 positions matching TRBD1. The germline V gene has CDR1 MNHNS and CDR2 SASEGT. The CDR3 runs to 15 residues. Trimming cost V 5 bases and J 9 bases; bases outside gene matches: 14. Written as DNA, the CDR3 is TGTGCCAGCAGTTCCCCCGGGACAGGGTACGACGTGCAGTACTTC. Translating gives CASSSPGTGYDVQYF.

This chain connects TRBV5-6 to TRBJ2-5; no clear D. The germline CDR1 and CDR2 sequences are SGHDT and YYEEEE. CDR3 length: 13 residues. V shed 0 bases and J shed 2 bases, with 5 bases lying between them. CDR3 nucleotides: TGTGCCAGCAGCTTGGGTAGTCAAGAGACCCAGTACTTC. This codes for CASSLGSQETQYF. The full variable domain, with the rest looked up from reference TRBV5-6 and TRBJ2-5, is DAGVTQSPTHLIKTRGQQVTLRCSPKSGHDTVSWYQQALGQGPQFIFQYYEEEERQRGNFPDRFSGHQFPNYSSELNVNALLLGDSALYLCASSLGSQETQYFGPGTRLLVL.

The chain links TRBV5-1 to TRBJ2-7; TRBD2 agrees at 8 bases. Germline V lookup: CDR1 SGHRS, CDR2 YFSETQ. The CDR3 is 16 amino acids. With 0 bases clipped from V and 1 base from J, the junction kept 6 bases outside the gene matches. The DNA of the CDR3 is TGCGCCAGCAGCTTGGAGTCGGCGGGGGGATCCTACGAGCAGTACTTC. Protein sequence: CASSLESAGGSYEQYF.

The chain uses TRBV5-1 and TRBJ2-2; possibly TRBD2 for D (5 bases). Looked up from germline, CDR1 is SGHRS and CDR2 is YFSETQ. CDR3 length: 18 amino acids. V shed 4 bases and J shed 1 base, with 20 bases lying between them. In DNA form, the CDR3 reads TGCGCCAGCAGCCAGGAGGCTCCAGAGAATCTGAACACCGGGGAGCTGTTTTTT. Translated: CASSQEAPENLNTGELFF.

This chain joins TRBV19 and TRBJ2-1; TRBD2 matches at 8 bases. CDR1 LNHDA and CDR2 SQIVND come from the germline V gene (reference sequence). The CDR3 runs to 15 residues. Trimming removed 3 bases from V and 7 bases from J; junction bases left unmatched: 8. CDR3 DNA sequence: TGTGCCAGTAGTATCGGGGCTAGCGGGCGGAATGAGCAGTTCTTC. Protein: CASSIGASGRNEQFF. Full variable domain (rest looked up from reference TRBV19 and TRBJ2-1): DGGITQSPKYLFRKEGQNVTLSCEQNLNHDAMYWYRQDPGQGLRLIYYSQIVNDFQKGDIAEGYSVSREKKESFPLTVTSAQKNPTAFYLCASSIGASGRNEQFFGPGTRLTVL.

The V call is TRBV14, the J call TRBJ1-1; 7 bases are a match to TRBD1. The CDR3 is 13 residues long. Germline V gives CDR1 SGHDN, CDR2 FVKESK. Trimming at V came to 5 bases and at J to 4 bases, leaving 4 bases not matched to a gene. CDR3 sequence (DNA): TGTGCCAGCAGCTTACGACAGGGCACTGAAGCTTTCTTT. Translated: CASSLRQGTEAFF.

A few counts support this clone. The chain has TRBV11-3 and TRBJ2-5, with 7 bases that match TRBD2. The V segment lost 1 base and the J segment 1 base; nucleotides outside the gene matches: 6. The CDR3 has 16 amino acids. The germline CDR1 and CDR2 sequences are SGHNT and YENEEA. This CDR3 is CASSLGATSRQETQYF. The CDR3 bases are TGTGCCAGCAGCTTAGGGGCGACTAGCCGCCAAGAGACCCAGTACTTC. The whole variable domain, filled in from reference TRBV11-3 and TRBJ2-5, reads EAGVVQSPRYKIIEKKQPVAFWCNPISGHNTLYWYLQNLGQGPELLIRYENEEAVDDSQLPKDRFSAERLKGVDSTLKIQPAELGDSAVYLCASSLGATSRQETQYFGPGTRLLVL.

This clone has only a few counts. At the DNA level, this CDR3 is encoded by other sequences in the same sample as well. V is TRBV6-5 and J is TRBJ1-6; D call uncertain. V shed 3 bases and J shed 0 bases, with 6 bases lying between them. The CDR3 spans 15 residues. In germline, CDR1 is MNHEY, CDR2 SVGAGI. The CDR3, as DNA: TGTGCCAGCAGTTATGGAGACTCCTATAATTCACCCCTCCACTTT. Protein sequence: CASSYGDSYNSPLHF.

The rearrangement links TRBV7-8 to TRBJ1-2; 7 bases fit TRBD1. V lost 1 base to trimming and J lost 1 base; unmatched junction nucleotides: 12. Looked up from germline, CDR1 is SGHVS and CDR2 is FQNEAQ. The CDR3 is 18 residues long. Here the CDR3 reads CASSLGGTARTINYGYTF. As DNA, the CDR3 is TGTGCCAGCAGCTTAGGGGGGACAGCTCGAACTATTAACTATGGCTACACCTTC.

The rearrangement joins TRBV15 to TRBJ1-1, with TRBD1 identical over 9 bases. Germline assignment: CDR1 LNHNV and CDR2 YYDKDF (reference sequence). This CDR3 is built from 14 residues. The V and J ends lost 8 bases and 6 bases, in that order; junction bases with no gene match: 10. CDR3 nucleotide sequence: TGTGCCACCCGGGACAGGGTTGGAGGGGCTGAAGCTTTCTTT. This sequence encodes CATRDRVGGAEAFF.

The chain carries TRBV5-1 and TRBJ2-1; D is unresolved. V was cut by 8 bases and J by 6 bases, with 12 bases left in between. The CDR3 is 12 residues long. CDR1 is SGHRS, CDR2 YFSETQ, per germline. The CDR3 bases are TGCGCCAGTCGAGATACCGCCAATGAGCAGTTCTTC. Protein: CASRDTANEQFF.

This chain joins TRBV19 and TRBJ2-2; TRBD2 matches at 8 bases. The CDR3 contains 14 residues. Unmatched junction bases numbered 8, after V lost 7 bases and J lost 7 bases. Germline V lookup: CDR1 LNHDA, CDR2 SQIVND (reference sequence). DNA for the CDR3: TGTGCCAGTACCCACGGGAGGGGGGTCGGGGAGCTGTTTTTT. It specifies CASTHGRGVGELFF.

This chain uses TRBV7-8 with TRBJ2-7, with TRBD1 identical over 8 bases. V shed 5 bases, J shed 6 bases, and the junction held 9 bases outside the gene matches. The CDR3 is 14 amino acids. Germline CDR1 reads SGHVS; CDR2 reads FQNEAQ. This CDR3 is CASSRPRGLFEQYF. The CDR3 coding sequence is TGTGCCAGCAGCCGCCCCAGGGGGCTCTTCGAGCAGTACTTC.

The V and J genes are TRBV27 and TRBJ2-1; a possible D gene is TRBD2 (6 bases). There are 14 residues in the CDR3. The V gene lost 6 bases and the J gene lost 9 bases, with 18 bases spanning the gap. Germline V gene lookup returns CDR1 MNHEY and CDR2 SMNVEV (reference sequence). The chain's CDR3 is CASRISGTRGEQFF. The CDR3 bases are TGTGCCAGCAGGATTTCCGGGACGCGGGGTGAGCAGTTCTTC.